The 14 T cell receptor beta chains in this list originate from one sample, sequenced in a study of cytomegalovirus exposure and HLA in healthy donors. The PCR was carried out with 60 Vbeta primers and 13 Jbeta primers. Sequenced by immunoSEQ multiplex PCR; TCRdb stores in-frame clones only, minus some. The table records 150,000 to 200,000 clones, over 75% of them present only once. Sequences were obtained from PBMCs. The receptors derive from a man aged 18 to 30 in good health and CMV-seropositive.

The chain combines TRBV6-6 with TRBJ2-1, with a possible D match to TRBD2 (6 bases). The V gene lost 4 bases and the J gene lost 6 bases, with 10 bases spanning the gap. The CDR3 is 13 residues long. Germline CDR1 MNHNY, CDR2 SVGAGI (reference sequence). CDR3 sequence: CASSSGTSNEQFF. CDR3 DNA: TGTGCCAGCAGTTCCGGGACTTCCAATGAGCAGTTCTTC.

This chain links TRBV2 with TRBJ2-1, with a tentative D call TRBD2 (7 bases). Germline-derived CDR1 and CDR2 are SNHLY and FYNNEI. V gave up 2 bases and J gave up 4 bases, with 12 bases separating them. CDR3 size: 15 residues. The CDR3 loop is CASSERGGRYNEQFF. The CDR3 coding sequence is TGTGCCAGCAGTGAAAGGGGGGGCAGGTACAATGAGCAGTTCTTC.

V usage is TRBV4-1 and J usage is TRBJ1-5; D is uncertain. The CDR3 runs 15 residues. V was clipped by 0 bases and J by 0 bases, with 6 bases between them. Germline CDR1 reads MGHRA; CDR2 reads YSYEKL. The chain's CDR3 is CASSQERGSNQPQHF. In DNA form, the CDR3 reads TGCGCCAGCAGCCAAGAACGGGGTAGCAATCAGCCCCAGCATTTT.

The V and J genes are TRBV7-9 and TRBJ1-2; 8 bases fit TRBD1. Germline values: CDR1 SEHNR, CDR2 FQNEAQ (reference sequence). J lost 8 bases, V lost 5 bases, and 10 bases had no gene match. The CDR3 is 14 residues long. CDR3 coding DNA: TGTGCCAGCAGCCTAGACAGGGGTTGGACCGGCTACACCTTC. This codes for CASSLDRGWTGYTF.

J is TRBJ2-7 and V is TRBV5-8, with D possibly being TRBD2 (6 bases). The V gene lost 5 bases and the J gene lost 5 bases, with 29 bases spanning the gap. This CDR3 contains 18 residues. Per germline, CDR1 SGHTS and CDR2 YDEGEE. CDR3 residues: CASSSGGNLGDWRHEQYF. The CDR3 DNA follows: TGTGCCAGCAGTTCTGGGGGGAATCTGGGGGACTGGAGGCACGAGCAGTACTTC.

This clone was found once. The CDR3 bases are TGCGCCAGCAGCCCCGGACAGAGTGACACAGATACGCAGTATTTT. Its protein product is CASSPGQSDTDTQYF. V is TRBV5-1 and J is TRBJ2-3; TRBD1 is a possible D gene (6 bases). The CDR3 is 15 amino acids. V lost 4 bases and J lost 2, with 14 bases in between. The germline V gene has CDR1 SGHRS and CDR2 YFSETQ.

As concerns this clone: The junction shows a germline mismatch at one end, possibly a read error. The chain is built from TRBV7-7 and TRBJ2-5; 9 nucleotides align to TRBD2. The CDR3 consists of 15 residues. The germline CDR1 and CDR2 sequences are SSHAT and FNYEAQ (reference sequence). CDR3 loop: CASSFSGGPQETQYF. The CDR3 DNA is TGTGCTAGCAGCTTTAGCGGGGGCCCCCAAGAGACCCAGTACTTC.

The rearrangement joins TRBV28 to TRBJ2-3; TRBD2 matches at 12 bases. Per the germline V gene, CDR1 is MDHEN and CDR2 is SYDVKM. Trimming at V came to 4 bases and at J to 4 bases, leaving 3 bases not matched to a gene. The CDR3 has 15 residues. The CDR3 nucleotides read TGTGCCAGCAGTTCCCCTAGCGGGGGGGCAGATACGCAGTATTTT. Translating gives CASSSPSGGADTQYF.

This clone was observed once. The chain links TRBV27 to TRBJ1-6; maybe TRBD1 (6 bases). Germline V gene sequence: CDR1 MNHEY, CDR2 SMNVEV (reference sequence). The CDR3 is 15 residues long. V shed 8 bases and J shed 8 bases, with 19 bases lying between them. The CDR3 DNA follows: TGTGCCAGCCGATCGACAGGAGGCGGATATTCACCCCTCCACTTT. Translated: CASRSTGGGYSPLHF.

This chain connects TRBV10-1 to TRBJ2-1, with 10 bases that match TRBD1. The ends lost 4 bases at V and 2 bases at J; junction bases unmatched: 2. This CDR3 is built from 15 residues. Germline V gives CDR1 WNHNN, CDR2 SYGVQD (reference sequence). The CDR3 nucleotides read TGCGCCAGCAGTGCGGGACAGGGGCCCTACAATGAGCAGTTCTTC. It codes for CASSAGQGPYNEQFF.

V is TRBV7-9 and J is TRBJ2-3; 10 positions agree with TRBD1. This CDR3 contains 15 residues. With 0 bases clipped from V and 4 bases from J, the junction kept 1 base outside the gene matches. Germline CDR1 reads SEHNR; CDR2 reads FQNEAQ (reference sequence). CDR3 in DNA: TGTGCCAGCAGCTTAGCGACAGGGGGCGCAGATACGCAGTATTTT. Translation: CASSLATGGADTQYF.

The chain couples TRBV6-5 to TRBJ1-4, with D possibly TRBD1 on 5 matching bases. The CDR3 is made up of 13 amino acids. V was trimmed by 6 bases and J by 7 bases, leaving 12 bases between them. CDR1 and CDR2 from the germline V gene are MNHEY and SVGAGI. This CDR3 reads CASSLGRGEKLFF. The CDR3 nucleotides are TGTGCCAGCAGCCTCGGGAGGGGTGAAAAACTGTTTTTT.

In the case of this clone: At one of its ends the junction is not consistent with the germline gene, which may arise from a read error. The chain is built from TRBV7-9 and TRBJ1-5, with 10 bases matching TRBD1. Germline V gives CDR1 SEHNR, CDR2 FQNEAQ (reference sequence). CDR3 size: 17 residues. DNA for the CDR3: TGTTCCAGCAGCTTAGGGGGGTGGGGACAGGGGAATCAGCCCCAGCATTTT. Translation: CSSSLGGWGQGNQPQHF.

The chain employs TRBV14 and TRBJ2-7; unclear D gene. Trimming removed 4 bases from V and 0 bases from J, with 10 bases in between. CDR1 and CDR2 (germline): SGHDN, FVKESK. The CDR3 sequence is 14 residues long. CDR3 protein: CASSPFTGSYEQYF. CDR3 DNA sequence: TGTGCCAGCAGCCCATTTACCGGCTCCTACGAGCAGTACTTC.